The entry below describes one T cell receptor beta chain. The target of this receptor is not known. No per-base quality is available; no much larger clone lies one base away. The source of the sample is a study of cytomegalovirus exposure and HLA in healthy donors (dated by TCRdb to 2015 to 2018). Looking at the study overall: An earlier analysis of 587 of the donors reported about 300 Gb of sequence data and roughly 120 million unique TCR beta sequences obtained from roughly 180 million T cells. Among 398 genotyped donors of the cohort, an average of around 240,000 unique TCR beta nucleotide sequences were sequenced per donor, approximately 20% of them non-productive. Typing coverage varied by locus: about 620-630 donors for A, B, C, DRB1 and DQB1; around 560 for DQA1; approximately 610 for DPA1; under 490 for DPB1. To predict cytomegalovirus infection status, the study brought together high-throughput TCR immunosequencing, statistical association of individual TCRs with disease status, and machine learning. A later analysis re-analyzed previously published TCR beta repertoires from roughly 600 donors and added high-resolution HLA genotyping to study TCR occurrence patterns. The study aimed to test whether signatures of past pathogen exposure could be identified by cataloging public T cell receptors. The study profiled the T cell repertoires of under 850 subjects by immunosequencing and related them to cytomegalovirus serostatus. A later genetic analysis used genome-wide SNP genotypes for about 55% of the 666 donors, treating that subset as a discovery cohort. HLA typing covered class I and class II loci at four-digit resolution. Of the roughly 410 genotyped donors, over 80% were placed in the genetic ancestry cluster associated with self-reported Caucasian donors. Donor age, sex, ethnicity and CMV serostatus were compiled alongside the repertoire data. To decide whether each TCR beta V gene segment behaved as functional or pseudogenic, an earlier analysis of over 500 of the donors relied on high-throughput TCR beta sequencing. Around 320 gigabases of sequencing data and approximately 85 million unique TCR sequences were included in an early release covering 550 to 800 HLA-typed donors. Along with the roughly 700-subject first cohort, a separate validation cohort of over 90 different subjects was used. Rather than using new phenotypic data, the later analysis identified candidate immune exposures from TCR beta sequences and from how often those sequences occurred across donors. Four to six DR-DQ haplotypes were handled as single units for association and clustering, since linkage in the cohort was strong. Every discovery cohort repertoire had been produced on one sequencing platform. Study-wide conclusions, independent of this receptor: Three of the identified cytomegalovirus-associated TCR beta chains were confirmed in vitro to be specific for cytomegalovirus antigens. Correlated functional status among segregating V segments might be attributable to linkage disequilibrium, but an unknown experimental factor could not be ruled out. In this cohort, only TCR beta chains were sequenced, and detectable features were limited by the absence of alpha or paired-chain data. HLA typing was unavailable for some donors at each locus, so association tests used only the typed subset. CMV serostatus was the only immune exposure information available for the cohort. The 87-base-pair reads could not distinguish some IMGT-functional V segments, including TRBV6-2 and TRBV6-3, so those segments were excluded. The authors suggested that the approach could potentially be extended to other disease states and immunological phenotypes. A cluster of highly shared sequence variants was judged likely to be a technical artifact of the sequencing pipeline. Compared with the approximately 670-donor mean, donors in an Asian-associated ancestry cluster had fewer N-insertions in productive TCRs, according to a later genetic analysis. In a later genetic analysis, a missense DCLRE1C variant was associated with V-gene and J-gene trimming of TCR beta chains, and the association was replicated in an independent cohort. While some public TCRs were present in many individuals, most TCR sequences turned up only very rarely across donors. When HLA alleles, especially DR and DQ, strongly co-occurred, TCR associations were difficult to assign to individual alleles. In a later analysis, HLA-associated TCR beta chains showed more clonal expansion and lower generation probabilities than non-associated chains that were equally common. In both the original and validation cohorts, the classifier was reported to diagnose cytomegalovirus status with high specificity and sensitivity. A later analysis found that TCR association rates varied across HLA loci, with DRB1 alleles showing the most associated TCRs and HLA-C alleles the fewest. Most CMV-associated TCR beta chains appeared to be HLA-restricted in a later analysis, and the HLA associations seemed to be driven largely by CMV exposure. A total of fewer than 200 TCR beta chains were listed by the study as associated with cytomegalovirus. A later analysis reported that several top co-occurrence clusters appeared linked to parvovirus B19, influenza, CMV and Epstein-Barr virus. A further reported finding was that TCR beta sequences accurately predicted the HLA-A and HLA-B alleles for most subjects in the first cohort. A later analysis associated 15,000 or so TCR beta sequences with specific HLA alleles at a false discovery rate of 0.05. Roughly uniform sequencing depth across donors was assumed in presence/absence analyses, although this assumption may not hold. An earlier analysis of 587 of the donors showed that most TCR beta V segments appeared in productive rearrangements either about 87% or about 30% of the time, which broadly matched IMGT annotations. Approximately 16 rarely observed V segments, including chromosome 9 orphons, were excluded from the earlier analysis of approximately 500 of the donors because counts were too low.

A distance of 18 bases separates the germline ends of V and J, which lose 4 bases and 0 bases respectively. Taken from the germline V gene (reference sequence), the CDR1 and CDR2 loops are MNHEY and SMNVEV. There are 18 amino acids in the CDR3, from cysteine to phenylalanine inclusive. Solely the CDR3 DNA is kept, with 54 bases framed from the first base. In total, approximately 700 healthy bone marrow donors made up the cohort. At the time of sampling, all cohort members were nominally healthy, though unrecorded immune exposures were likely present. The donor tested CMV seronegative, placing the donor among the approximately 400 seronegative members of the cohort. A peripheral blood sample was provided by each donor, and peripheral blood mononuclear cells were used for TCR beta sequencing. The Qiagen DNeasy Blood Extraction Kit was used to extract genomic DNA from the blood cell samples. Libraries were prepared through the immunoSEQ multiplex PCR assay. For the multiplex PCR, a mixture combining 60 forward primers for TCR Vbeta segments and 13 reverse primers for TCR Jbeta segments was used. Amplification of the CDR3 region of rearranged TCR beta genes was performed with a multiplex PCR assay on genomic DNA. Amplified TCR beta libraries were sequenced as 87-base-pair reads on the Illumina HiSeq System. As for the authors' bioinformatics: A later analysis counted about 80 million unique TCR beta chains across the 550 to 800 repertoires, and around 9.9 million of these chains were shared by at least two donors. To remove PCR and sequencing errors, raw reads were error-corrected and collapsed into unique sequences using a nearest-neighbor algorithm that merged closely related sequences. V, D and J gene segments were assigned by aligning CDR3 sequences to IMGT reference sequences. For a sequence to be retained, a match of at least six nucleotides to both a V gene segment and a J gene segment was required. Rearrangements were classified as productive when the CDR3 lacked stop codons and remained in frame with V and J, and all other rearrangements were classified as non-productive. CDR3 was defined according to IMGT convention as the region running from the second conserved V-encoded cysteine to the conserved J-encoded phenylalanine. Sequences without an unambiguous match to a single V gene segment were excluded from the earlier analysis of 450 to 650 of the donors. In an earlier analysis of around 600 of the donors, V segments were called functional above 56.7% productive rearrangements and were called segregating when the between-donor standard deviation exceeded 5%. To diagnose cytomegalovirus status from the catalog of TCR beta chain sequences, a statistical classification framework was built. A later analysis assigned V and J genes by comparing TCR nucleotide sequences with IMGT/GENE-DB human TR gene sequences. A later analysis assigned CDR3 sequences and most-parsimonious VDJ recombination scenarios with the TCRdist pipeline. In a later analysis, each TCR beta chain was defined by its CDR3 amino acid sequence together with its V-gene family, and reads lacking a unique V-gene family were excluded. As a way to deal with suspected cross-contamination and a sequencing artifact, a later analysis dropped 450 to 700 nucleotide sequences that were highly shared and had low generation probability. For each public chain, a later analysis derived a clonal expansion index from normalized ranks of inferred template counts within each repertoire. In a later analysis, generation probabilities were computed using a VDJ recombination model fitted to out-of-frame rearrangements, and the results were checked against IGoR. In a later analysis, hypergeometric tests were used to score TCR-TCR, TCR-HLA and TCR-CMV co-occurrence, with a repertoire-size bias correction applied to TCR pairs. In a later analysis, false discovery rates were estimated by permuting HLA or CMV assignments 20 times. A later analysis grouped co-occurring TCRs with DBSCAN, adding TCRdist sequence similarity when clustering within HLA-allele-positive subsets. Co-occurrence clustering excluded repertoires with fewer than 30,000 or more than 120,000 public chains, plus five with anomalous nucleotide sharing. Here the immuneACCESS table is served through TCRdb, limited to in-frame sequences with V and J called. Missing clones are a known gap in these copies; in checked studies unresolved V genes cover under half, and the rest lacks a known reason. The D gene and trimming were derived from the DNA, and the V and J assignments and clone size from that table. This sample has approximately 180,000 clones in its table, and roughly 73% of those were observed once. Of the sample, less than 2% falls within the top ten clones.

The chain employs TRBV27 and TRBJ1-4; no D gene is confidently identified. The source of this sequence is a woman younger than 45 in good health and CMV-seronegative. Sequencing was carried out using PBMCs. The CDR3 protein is CASSSAYPSGTTNEKLFF. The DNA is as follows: TGTGCCAGCAGTTCCGCGTACCCATCCGGGACAACTAATGAAAAACTGTTTTTT. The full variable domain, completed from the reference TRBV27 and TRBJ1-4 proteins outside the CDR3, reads EAQVTQNPRYLITVTGKKLTVTCSQNMNHEYMSWYRQDPGLGLRQIYYSMNVEVTDKGDVPEGYKVSRKEKRNFPLILESPSPNQTSLYFCASSSAYPSGTTNEKLFFGSGTQLSVL.